These 10 T cell receptor beta chains came from one sample sequenced in a study of blood T cell repertoires in COVID-19. Using immunoSEQ multiplex PCR, the repertoire was profiled, and TCRdb retains in-frame clones only, with some absent. The data show 150,000 to 180,000 clones, about 85% seen once. The specimen sequenced was peripheral blood. These receptor sequences come from a man in his fifties or sixties with COVID-19, enrolled during active disease.

The chain uses TRBV7-6 and TRBJ1-1; no clear D. The V and J ends lost 2 bases and 0 bases respectively, with 10 bases between them. Germline V gives CDR1 SGHVS, CDR2 FNYEAQ. This CDR3 has 15 residues. The CDR3 reads CASSLTDTVNTEAFF. As DNA, the CDR3 is TGTGCCAGCAGCTTAACCGACACTGTGAACACTGAAGCTTTCTTT.

The genes are TRBV11-3 and TRBJ2-3, with 9 bases identical to TRBD2. CDR3 length equals 17 residues. The V segment lost 5 bases and the J segment 0 bases; nucleotides outside the gene matches: 9. Germline assignment: CDR1 SGHNT and CDR2 YENEEA. The CDR3 loop is CASSPVTSGASTDTQYF. CDR3 DNA: TGTGCCAGCAGCCCCGTGACTAGCGGAGCTAGCACAGATACGCAGTATTTT.

CDR3 loop: CASSQDVLYQETQYF. The CDR3 nucleotides read TGCGCCAGCAGCCAAGACGTATTGTACCAAGAGACCCAGTACTTC. The chain has TRBV4-3 and TRBJ2-5; D is unclear. From germline, CDR1 is LGHNA and CDR2 YSLEER. The CDR3 has 15 amino acids. V was trimmed by 0 bases and J by 0 bases, leaving 8 bases between them.

The gene calls are TRBV19 and TRBJ1-1; 8 bases fit TRBD1. This CDR3 contains 15 residues. J was trimmed by 5 bases and V by 7 bases; bases with no gene match: 12. The V gene's germline CDR1 is LNHDA and CDR2 SQIVND (reference sequence). For the CDR3, the DNA is TGTGCCAGTATTCTTTCAGGGGGCCGGAGGACTGAAGCTTTCTTT. Residues: CASILSGGRRTEAFF.

The chain combines TRBV27 with TRBJ2-1; perhaps TRBD1 as D (5 bases). The V end lost 2 bases, the J end lost 0 bases, and 14 bases lay between the germline ends. In germline, CDR1 is MNHEY, CDR2 SMNVEV (reference sequence). The CDR3 covers 17 residues. In DNA form, the CDR3 reads TGTGCCAGCAGTTTAGCGGTGGGGCCGAGCTCCTACAATGAGCAGTTCTTC. Protein sequence: CASSLAVGPSSYNEQFF.

The chain's CDR3 is CSALRTEAFF. The CDR3 DNA follows: TGCAGTGCTTTGCGCACTGAAGCTTTCTTT. The rearrangement joins TRBV20-1 to TRBJ1-1, with no clear D. This CDR3 comprises 10 residues. Germline V lookup: CDR1 DFQATT, CDR2 SNEGSKA (reference sequence). The V gene lost 5 bases and the J gene lost 4 bases, with 5 bases spanning the gap.

This clone was detected a few times. The chain couples TRBV10-3 to TRBJ1-1; 11 nucleotides align to TRBD1. This CDR3 contains 16 residues. Germline V CDR1 and CDR2: ENHRY, SYGVKD. The ends lost 2 bases at V and 1 base at J; junction bases unmatched: 3. CDR3 residues: CAISERTGGPNTEAFF. The CDR3 DNA is TGTGCCATCAGTGAGAGGACAGGGGGCCCGAACACTGAAGCTTTCTTT.

The chain uses TRBV3-1 (or the pseudogene TRBV3-2) and TRBJ1-1; TRBD1 aligns across 7 bases. CDR3 size: 16 residues. Germline V CDR1 and CDR2: LGHDT, YNNKEL (reference sequence). V was pared by 1 base and J by 0 bases, with 5 bases of the junction left unmatched. The CDR3 nucleotides are TGTGCCAGCAGCCAAGTGAGGGGACAGATGAACACTGAAGCTTTCTTT. Translating gives CASSQVRGQMNTEAFF.

V and J are TRBV6-2 or TRBV6-3 and TRBJ2-7; D uncertain. The CDR3 is made up of 14 amino acids. Per germline, CDR1 MNHEY and CDR2 SVGEGT. Trimming took off 0 bases at V and 1 base at J, with 7 bases between the two ends. CDR3 sequence: CASSYSWRSYEQYF. In nucleotides, the CDR3 is TGTGCCAGCAGTTACTCGTGGAGATCCTACGAGCAGTACTTC.

This chain joins TRBV6-2 or TRBV6-3 and TRBJ2-2; no reliable D call. Germline CDR1 and CDR2: MNHEY and SVGEGT. With 2 bases removed from V and 6 bases from J, the gap between germline ends came to 7 bases. This CDR3 comprises 13 residues. CDR3 bases: TGTGCCAGCAGTTACCCGGTCCCCGGGGAGCTGTTTTTT. Translating gives CASSYPVPGELFF.